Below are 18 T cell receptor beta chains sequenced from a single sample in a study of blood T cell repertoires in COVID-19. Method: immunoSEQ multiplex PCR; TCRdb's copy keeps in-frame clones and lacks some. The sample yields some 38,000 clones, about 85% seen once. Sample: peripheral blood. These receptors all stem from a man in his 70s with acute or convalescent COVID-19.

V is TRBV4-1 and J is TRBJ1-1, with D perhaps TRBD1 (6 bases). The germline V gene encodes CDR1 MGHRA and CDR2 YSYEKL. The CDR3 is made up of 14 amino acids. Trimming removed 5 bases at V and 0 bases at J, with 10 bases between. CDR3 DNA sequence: TGCGCCAGCAGCGATGGACAGTTGAACACTGAAGCTTTCTTT. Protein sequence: CASSDGQLNTEAFF.

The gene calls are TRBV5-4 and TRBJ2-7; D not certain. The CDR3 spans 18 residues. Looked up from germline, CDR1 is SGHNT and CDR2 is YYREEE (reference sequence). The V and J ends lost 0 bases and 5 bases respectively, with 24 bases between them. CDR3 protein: CASSLASRPRAGENEQYF. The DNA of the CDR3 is TGTGCCAGCAGCTTGGCCTCGAGACCAAGAGCTGGAGAAAACGAGCAGTACTTC.

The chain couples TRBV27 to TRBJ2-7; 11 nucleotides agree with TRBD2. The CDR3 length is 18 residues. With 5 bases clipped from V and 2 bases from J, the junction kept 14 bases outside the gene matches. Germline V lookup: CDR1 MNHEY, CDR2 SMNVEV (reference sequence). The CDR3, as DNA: TGTGCCAGCAGTCCCCCCCCTACTACTAGCGGGAGTCCCTACGAGCAGTACTTC. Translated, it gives CASSPPPTTSGSPYEQYF.

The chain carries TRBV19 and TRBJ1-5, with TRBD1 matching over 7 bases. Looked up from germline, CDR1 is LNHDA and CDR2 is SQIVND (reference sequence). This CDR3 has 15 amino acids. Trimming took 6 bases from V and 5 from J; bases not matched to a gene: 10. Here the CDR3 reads CASRNQQGYHQPQHF. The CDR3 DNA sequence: TGTGCCAGTAGGAATCAACAGGGGTACCATCAGCCCCAGCATTTT.

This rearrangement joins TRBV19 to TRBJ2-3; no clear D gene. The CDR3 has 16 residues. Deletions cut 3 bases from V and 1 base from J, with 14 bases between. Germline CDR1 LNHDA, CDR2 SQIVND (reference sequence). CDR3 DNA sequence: TGTGCCAGTAGTATCGAACACTACTTACGCACAGATACGCAGTATTTT. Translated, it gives CASSIEHYLRTDTQYF.

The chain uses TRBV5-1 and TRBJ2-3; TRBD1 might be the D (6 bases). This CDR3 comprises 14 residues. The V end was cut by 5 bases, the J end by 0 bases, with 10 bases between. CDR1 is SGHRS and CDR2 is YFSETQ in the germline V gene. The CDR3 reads CASRPQGSTDTQYF. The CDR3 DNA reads TGCGCCAGCAGGCCACAGGGAAGCACAGATACGCAGTATTTT.

The CDR3 region is CASSLLGANGELFF. CDR3 nucleotides: TGCGCCAGCAGCTTGTTAGGGGCGAACGGGGAGCTGTTTTTT. The chain couples TRBV5-1 to TRBJ2-2, with D perhaps matching TRBD1 (5 bases). This CDR3 has 14 residues. Germline V lookup: CDR1 SGHRS, CDR2 YFSETQ. Trimming stripped 1 base from V and 7 bases from J, with 11 bases between.

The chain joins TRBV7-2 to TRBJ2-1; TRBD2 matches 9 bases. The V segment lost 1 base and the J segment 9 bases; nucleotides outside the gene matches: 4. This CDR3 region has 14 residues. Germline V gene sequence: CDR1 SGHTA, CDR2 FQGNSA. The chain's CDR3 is CASSLEREEVEQFF. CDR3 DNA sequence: TGTGCCAGCAGCTTAGAGCGGGAGGAAGTTGAGCAGTTCTTC.

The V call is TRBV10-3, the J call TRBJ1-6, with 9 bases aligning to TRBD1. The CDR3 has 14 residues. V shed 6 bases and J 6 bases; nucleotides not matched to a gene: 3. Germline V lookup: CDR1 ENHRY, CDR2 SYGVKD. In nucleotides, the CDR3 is TGTGCCATCAGGCCGGGACAGGGTAATTCACCCCTCCACTTT. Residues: CAIRPGQGNSPLHF.

CDR3 in amino acids: CASSYTGGGGYTF. The DNA for the CDR3 is TGTGCCAGCAGTTATACAGGGGGAGGGGGCTACACCTTC. The rearrangement links TRBV28 to TRBJ1-2, with 8 bases that match TRBD1. Germline lookup yields CDR1 MDHEN and CDR2 SYDVKM. This CDR3 contains 13 residues. Trimming removed 4 bases from V and 8 bases from J; junction bases left unmatched: 6.

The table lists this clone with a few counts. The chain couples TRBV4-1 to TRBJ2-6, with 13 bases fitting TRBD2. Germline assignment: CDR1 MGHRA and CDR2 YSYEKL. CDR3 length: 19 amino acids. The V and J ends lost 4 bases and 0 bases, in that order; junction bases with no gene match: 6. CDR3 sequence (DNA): TGCGCCAGCAGCCGAGGACTAGCGGGAGCGAGCTCTGGGGCCAACGTCCTGACTTTC. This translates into CASSRGLAGASSGANVLTF.

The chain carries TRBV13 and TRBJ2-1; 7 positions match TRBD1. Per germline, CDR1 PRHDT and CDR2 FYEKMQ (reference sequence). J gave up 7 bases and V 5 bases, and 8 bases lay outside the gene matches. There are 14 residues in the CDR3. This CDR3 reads CASSRGRPQNEQFF. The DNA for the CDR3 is TGTGCCAGCAGCAGGGGGCGACCGCAAAATGAGCAGTTCTTC.

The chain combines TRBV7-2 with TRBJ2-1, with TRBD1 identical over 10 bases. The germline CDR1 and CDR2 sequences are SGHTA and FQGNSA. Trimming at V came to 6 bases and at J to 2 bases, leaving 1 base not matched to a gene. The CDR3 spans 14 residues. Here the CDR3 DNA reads TGTGCCAGCAGTGGACAGGGGGCCTACAATGAGCAGTTCTTC. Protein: CASSGQGAYNEQFF.

As DNA, the CDR3 is TGTGCCAGCAGCCCCGGTAGAGGCCAGTACTTC. Translation: CASSPGRGQYF. The chain recombines TRBV9 with TRBJ2-5, with no clear D. The germline gives CDR1 SGDLS, CDR2 YYNGEE. Between the trimmed V and J ends, which lost 4 bases and 10 bases, there was a span of 11 bases. CDR3 length equals 11 residues.

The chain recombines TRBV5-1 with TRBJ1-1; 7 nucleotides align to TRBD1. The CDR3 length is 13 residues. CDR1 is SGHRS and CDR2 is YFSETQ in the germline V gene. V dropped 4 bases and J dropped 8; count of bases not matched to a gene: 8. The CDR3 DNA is TGCGCCAGCAGCATGGAACAGGGGTTAGAAGCTTTCTTT. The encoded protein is CASSMEQGLEAFF.

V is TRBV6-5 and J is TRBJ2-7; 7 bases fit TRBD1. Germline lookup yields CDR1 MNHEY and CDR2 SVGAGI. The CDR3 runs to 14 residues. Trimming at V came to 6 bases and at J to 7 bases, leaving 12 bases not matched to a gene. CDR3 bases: TGTGCCAGCAGGGCTGACAGGGCTCGAGGAGAGCAGTACTTC. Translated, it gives CASRADRARGEQYF.

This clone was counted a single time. The CDR3 DNA is TGCGCCAGCAGCCAAGTTAACAGGCCCACTGAAGCTTTCTTT. It translates to CASSQVNRPTEAFF. J is TRBJ1-1 and V is TRBV4-3; tentative D call: TRBD1 (5 bases). The CDR3 runs to 14 residues. Germline-derived CDR1 and CDR2 are LGHNA and YSLEER. V dropped 1 base and J dropped 4 bases, with 10 bases sitting between them.

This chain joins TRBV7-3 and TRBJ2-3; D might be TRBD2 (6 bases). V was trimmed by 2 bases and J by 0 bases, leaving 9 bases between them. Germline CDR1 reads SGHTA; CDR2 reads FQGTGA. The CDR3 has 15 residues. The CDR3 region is CASSLLGTSTDTQYF. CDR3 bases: TGTGCCAGCAGCTTATTGGGGACTAGCACAGATACGCAGTATTTT.